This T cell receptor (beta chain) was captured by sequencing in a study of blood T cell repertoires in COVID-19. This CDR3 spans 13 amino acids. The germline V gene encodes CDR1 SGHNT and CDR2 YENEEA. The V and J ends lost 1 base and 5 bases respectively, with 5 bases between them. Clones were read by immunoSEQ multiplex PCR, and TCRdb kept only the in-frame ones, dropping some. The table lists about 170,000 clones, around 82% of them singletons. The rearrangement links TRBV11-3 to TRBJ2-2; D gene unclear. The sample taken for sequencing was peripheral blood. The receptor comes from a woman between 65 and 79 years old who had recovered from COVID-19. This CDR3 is CASSLVATGELFF. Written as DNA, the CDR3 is TGTGCCAGCAGCTTAGTTGCGACCGGGGAGCTGTTTTTT.